The 18 T cell receptor beta chains listed next were all sequenced from one sample in a study of cytotoxic CD8 clonotypes in ibrutinib-treated CLL. Sequencing used immunoSEQ multiplex PCR; TCRdb keeps in-frame clones, though not all of them. Of approximately 130,000 clones in the sample, around 84% were seen once. Specimen: PBMCs, collected after 24 months of ibrutinib treatment. The receptors were gathered from a human donor with chronic lymphocytic leukemia.

This clone was counted once. The chain has TRBV7-6 and TRBJ2-1, with 12 bases identical to TRBD2. This CDR3 is 17 amino acids long. Germline V gene lookup returns CDR1 SGHVS and CDR2 FNYEAQ. Losses at the gene ends were 0 bases for V and 7 bases for J; bases not matched to a gene: 7. The CDR3 loop is CASSLAASGGASNEQFF. CDR3 nucleotide sequence: TGTGCCAGCAGCTTAGCCGCTAGCGGGGGGGCTTCAAATGAGCAGTTCTTC.

V is TRBV29-1 and J is TRBJ2-7; 9 nucleotides align to TRBD1. V dropped 4 bases and J dropped 6; count of bases not matched to a gene: 7. CDR1 is SQVTM, CDR2 ANQGSEA, per germline. The length of the CDR3 is 13 residues. The CDR3 nucleotides read TGCAGCGTTGGCCTGGGACAGGGTCGCGAGCAGTACTTC. Its protein product is CSVGLGQGREQYF.

This chain links TRBV6-5 with TRBJ1-1; D is unresolved. From germline, CDR1 is MNHEY and CDR2 SVGAGI. Trimming removed 4 bases from V and 1 base from J, with 10 bases in between. The CDR3 covers 14 residues. The CDR3: CASSLRRENTEAFF. The CDR3 DNA follows: TGTGCCAGCAGTTTAAGAAGGGAGAACACTGAAGCTTTCTTT.

A note on this clone: Other DNA variants within this sample encode the same CDR3. The rearrangement joins TRBV7-2 to TRBJ2-7; unclear D gene. The CDR3 has 11 residues. Germline V CDR1 and CDR2: SGHTA, FQGNSA. V lost 4 bases to trimming and J lost 2 bases, with 3 bases between them. The CDR3 is CASSSAYEQYF. The CDR3 coding sequence is TGTGCCAGCAGCTCCGCCTACGAGCAGTACTTC.

This chain links TRBV6-5 with TRBJ2-7; no definite D call. This CDR3 contains 10 residues. V was trimmed by 8 bases and J by 4 bases, leaving 6 bases between them. Germline V gene sequence: CDR1 MNHEY, CDR2 SVGAGI. CDR3 bases: TGTGCCAGCGGATCGTACGAGCAGTACTTC. This gives the protein CASGSYEQYF.

V usage is TRBV19 and J usage is TRBJ1-1; maybe TRBD1 (5 bases). Germline V gene data show CDR1 as LNHDA and CDR2 as SQIVND (reference sequence). This CDR3 spans 12 amino acids. The V and J ends lost 5 bases and 6 bases respectively, with 10 bases between them. CDR3 sequence reads: CASSWQGAEAFF. The CDR3 DNA is TGTGCCAGTAGTTGGCAGGGCGCTGAAGCTTTCTTT.

The chain recombines TRBV9 with TRBJ1-1, with a weak D call TRBD1 (6 bases). V was shortened by 1 base and J by 6 bases, with 28 bases between the two germline ends. The CDR3 totals 19 residues. Germline V gives CDR1 SGDLS, CDR2 YYNGEE. Written as DNA, the CDR3 is TGTGCCAGCAGCGTAAGTGTTGGGCAGGGGATGGGGCAGTTAGCTGAAGCTTTCTTT. Translation: CASSVSVGQGMGQLAEAFF.

This sequence joins TRBV2 and TRBJ1-3; 9 nucleotides match TRBD1. V trimming: 5 bases; J trimming: 2 bases; junction bases outside the gene matches: 7. The germline gives CDR1 SNHLY, CDR2 FYNNEI. The CDR3 has 16 amino acids. The CDR3 DNA is TGTGCCAGCAGTATCCACGGGACAGGGACTGGAAACACCATATATTTT. Its translation is CASSIHGTGTGNTIYF.

The chain uses TRBV7-9 and TRBJ1-6; a possible D gene is TRBD1 (6 bases). With 5 bases removed from V and 9 bases from J, the gap between germline ends came to 17 bases. The CDR3 covers 15 residues. CDR1 and CDR2 from the germline V gene are SEHNR and FQNEAQ (reference sequence). The CDR3 here is CASSPSAGETSPLHF. The CDR3 DNA sequence: TGTGCCAGCAGCCCGTCCGCAGGGGAAACTTCACCCCTCCACTTT.

The chain links TRBV18 to TRBJ2-5, with unresolved D. The ends were cut back, 2 bases at V and 5 bases at J, with 12 bases in the middle. The CDR3 is made up of 14 amino acids. In germline, CDR1 is KGHSH, CDR2 LQKENI. The CDR3 bases are TGTGCCAGCTCACCAAAAGACCCCGTGGAGACCCAGTACTTC. It encodes CASSPKDPVETQYF.

The CDR3 region has the DNA TGTGCCAGCAGCTTGGCTGGAGGGGACAATGAAGCTTTCTTT. Residues: CASSLAGGDNEAFF. J is TRBJ1-1 and V is TRBV5-4, with D possibly TRBD1 on 6 matching bases. The CDR3 sequence is 14 residues long. V lost 0 bases, J lost 7 bases, and 13 bases lay in between. Germline values: CDR1 SGHNT, CDR2 YYREEE (reference sequence).

In its sample, this clone was seen once. The CDR3 nucleotides are TGTGCCAGCAGCGCGTCAGGGGGAACTAATGAAAAACTGTTTTTT. This sequence encodes CASSASGGTNEKLFF. The chain couples TRBV9 to TRBJ1-4; 7 bases are shared with TRBD1. Germline CDR1 SGDLS, CDR2 YYNGEE. There are 15 residues in the CDR3. Trimming removed 3 bases from V and 1 base from J; junction bases left unmatched: 3.

A few counts support this clone. The V gene is TRBV7-2, the J gene TRBJ1-2; TRBD1 might be the D (5 bases). In germline, CDR1 is SGHTA, CDR2 FQGNSA. The CDR3 spans 16 residues. V lost 3 bases and J 8 bases, leaving 22 bases between the germline ends. The CDR3: CASSLVQGPRAYGYTF. The CDR3 coding sequence is TGTGCCAGCAGCTTGGTTCAGGGACCCCGCGCATACGGCTACACCTTC.

V is TRBV27 and J is TRBJ2-2; D gene uncertain. The germline V gene has CDR1 MNHEY and CDR2 SMNVEV (reference sequence). CDR3 length: 13 residues. Trimming took off 3 bases at V and 3 bases at J, with 5 bases between the two ends. CDR3 DNA: TGTGCCAGCAGTTTGTCATACACCGGGGAGCTGTTTTTT. Translated, it gives CASSLSYTGELFF.

This chain joins TRBV18 and TRBJ1-1; 7 positions agree with TRBD1. Germline CDR1 KGHSH, CDR2 LQKENI. The length of the CDR3 is 15 residues. Trimming took 5 bases from V and 6 from J; bases not matched to a gene: 12. The CDR3 DNA is TGTGCCAGCTCATCGACCGCCACAGGGGATGCTGAAGCTTTCTTT. This gives the protein CASSSTATGDAEAFF.

This clone was observed a handful of times. J is TRBJ2-7 and V is TRBV9; 10 bases are a match to TRBD2. The CDR3 totals 15 residues. V shed 0 bases, J shed 2 bases, and the junction held 2 bases outside the gene matches. Germline V gene data show CDR1 as SGDLS and CDR2 as YYNGEE. CDR3 protein: CASSVASGGPYEQYF. The CDR3 bases are TGTGCCAGCAGCGTAGCTAGCGGGGGTCCCTACGAGCAGTACTTC.

The chain carries TRBV2 and TRBJ2-5, with D possibly matching TRBD1 (6 bases). Trimming left V 4 bases short and J 0 bases short, with 12 bases between. The CDR3 is 15 residues long. Germline CDR1 SNHLY, CDR2 FYNNEI. DNA of the CDR3: TGTGCCAGCAGTGCCCAGACAGGATACCAAGAGACCCAGTACTTC. Protein sequence: CASSAQTGYQETQYF.

This chain links TRBV7-9 with TRBJ2-1; D perhaps matches TRBD2 (5 bases). The germline V gene has CDR1 SEHNR and CDR2 FQNEAQ (reference sequence). The germline V and J ends were trimmed by 11 bases and 6 bases, with 14 bases remaining between them. The CDR3 sequence is 12 residues long. Here the CDR3 DNA reads TGTGCCGGCCGGGGTATATTCAATGAGCAGTTCTTC. Its protein is CAGRGIFNEQFF.